The rows below give T cell receptor beta chains drawn from one sample of a study of blood T cell repertoires in COVID-19. Libraries were prepared by immunoSEQ multiplex PCR; TCRdb keeps only in-frame clonotypes and omits some of them. Here the sample spans approximately 100,000 clones, roughly 89% being singletons. Material for sequencing was peripheral blood. The receptors were sampled from a woman older than 75 with active COVID-19. CDR3s include the opening cysteine and the closing phenylalanine or tryptophan.

j_call v_call cdr3_aa
TRBJ2-1 TRBV30 CAWSLAGGRNEQFF
TRBJ2-7 TRBV21-1 CASSEGLRTGLEQYF
TRBJ1-5 TRBV7-8 CASSGGGGNNQPQHF
TRBJ2-1 TRBV11-3 CASSLYGVRNEQFF
TRBJ2-7 TRBV30 CAWSRGISYEQYF
TRBJ2-3 TRBV28 CASSFLGQGPDTQYF
TRBJ2-5 TRBV28 CASVWGQGSQETQYF
TRBJ2-2 TRBV15 CATSRVRTGELFF
TRBJ2-7 TRBV27 CASSLERGRYEQYF
TRBJ1-5 TRBV28 CASRPSGGRGQPQHF
TRBJ2-7 TRBV20-1 CSASEGGRGGDEQYF
TRBJ1-6 TRBV4-3 CASSLEGAGPLHF
TRBJ1-5 TRBV19 CASSTDRGLEPQHF
TRBJ2-7 TRBV28 CASRVIAGTGYEQYF
TRBJ2-1 TRBV7-2 CASSLASGTYNEQFF
TRBJ2-3 TRBV6-2/TRBV6-3 CASSYTSGRRADTQYF
TRBJ2-3 TRBV5-1 CASSLSGRGLPDTQYF
TRBJ2-5 TRBV3-1/TRBV3-2 CASSQDKGSGRFETQYF
TRBJ2-7 TRBV7-9 CASSNTYEQYF
TRBJ2-7 TRBV2 CASSERDIPGGRAGEQYF
TRBJ2-5 TRBV6-2/TRBV6-3 CASNPGQGTPMGYF
TRBJ1-1 TRBV25-1 CASIWNTEAFF
TRBJ2-1 TRBV7-9 CASSLGTSGEQFF
TRBJ2-1 TRBV2 CASSERGGRAYSSYNEQFF
TRBJ2-1 TRBV6-5 CASSPPAAEQFF
TRBJ1-1 TRBV5-1 CASSLEGAFEAFF
TRBJ1-6 TRBV27 CASSFDGGRSYNSPLHF
TRBJ1-3 TRBV7-9 CASSFPTGNTIYF
TRBJ1-5 TRBV2 CASSDGLGTGGSNQPQHF
TRBJ1-1 TRBV7-8 CASSFDKSEAFF
TRBJ2-3 TRBV19 CASSMDSGTSGIGADTQYF
TRBJ2-2 TRBV27 CASRLAANTGELFF
TRBJ1-4 TRBV6-2/TRBV6-3 CASSYGLELFF
TRBJ1-5 TRBV2 CASRGGTAINQPQHF
TRBJ2-7 TRBV30 CAWTPGTSREQYF
TRBJ2-7 TRBV14 CASSHRDRGLYEQYF
TRBJ2-4 TRBV29-1 CSVGDRGPHIQYF
TRBJ2-6 TRBV2 CASSRRPGTRASSGANVLTF
TRBJ1-1 TRBV4-1 CASSQGGAEAFF